A single sample gave rise to the 5 T cell receptor beta chains below, sequenced in a study of vaccination and CD4 T cells after COVID-19. The treatment was: roughly ten-day PBMC culture with coronavirus spike peptide pools or control peptides (ViraFEST assay). The antigens these receptors bind are not known. Sequencing of the DNA from cultured CD4+ T cells was carried out with the Oncomine TCR Beta short-read assay. TCRdb analysed the PCR reads with MiXCR anew, one entry per CDR3 protein. The top ten clones hold roughly 20% of a sample with 9,500 to 15,000 distinct CDR3 sequences, roughly 60% of them seen once. Material: CD4+ T cells from blood, cultured in vitro. The receptors derive from a human donor who had recovered from COVID-19.

CDR3 amino acids: CASSLGWDQPQHF. CDR3 in DNA: TGTGCCAGCAGCCTAGGGTGGGATCAGCCCCAGCATTTT. This rearrangement joins TRBV2 to TRBJ1-5; the D is unclear. This CDR3 has 13 residues. Trimming removed 6 bases from V and 5 bases from J, with 11 bases in between. Per the germline V gene, CDR1 is SNHLY and CDR2 is FYNNEI.

DNA of the CDR3: TGTGCCAGCACTAAAAATGGAGAGGCGTATGGCTACACCTTC. It codes for CASTKNGEAYGYTF. V is TRBV6-2 or TRBV6-3 and J is TRBJ1-2; D is undetermined. CDR3 length: 14 amino acids. V was pared by 7 bases and J by 5 bases, with 17 bases between. Germline V CDR1 and CDR2: MNHEY, SVGEGT.

This chain links TRBV7-9 with TRBJ1-1; D unclear. Germline values: CDR1 SEHNR, CDR2 FQNEAQ (reference sequence). The CDR3 loop spans 15 amino acids. Trimming left V 2 bases short and J 1 base short, with 11 bases between. The CDR3 reads CASSLTGRQNTEAFF. The CDR3 DNA sequence: TGTGCCAGCAGCTTAACTGGACGGCAGAACACTGAAGCTTTCTTT.

V is TRBV10-2 and J is TRBJ2-7, with 7 bases fitting TRBD2. V shed 2 bases and J 4 bases; nucleotides not matched to a gene: 11. Germline V gene sequence: CDR1 WSHSY, CDR2 SAAADI. The CDR3 totals 16 residues. The CDR3 bases are TGCGCCAGCAGTGAGGGCCGGGAGCGGGGTCGTTACGAGCAGTACTTC. Translating it yields CASSEGRERGRYEQYF.

This chain uses TRBV28 with TRBJ1-5, with D perhaps TRBD1 (6 bases). The CDR3 extends over 14 amino acids. Trimming left V 4 bases short and J 5 bases short, with 12 bases between. Germline V gene data show CDR1 as MDHEN and CDR2 as SYDVKM. CDR3 sequence: CASSWGQGHQPQHF. The CDR3 DNA follows: TGTGCCAGCAGTTGGGGGCAGGGGCATCAGCCCCAGCATTTT.